This TCR beta chain appears in the sequencing data of a study of T cell responses to AZD1222 COVID-19 vaccine. The wider study: Analysis merged second doses at about 4 or about 12 weeks. Study-wide points: Rises in breadth and depth of Spike-specific TCRs came after two AZD1222 doses. The number of AZD1222 recipients seropositive at baseline was only five to seven.

Clones were read by immunoSEQ multiplex PCR, and TCRdb kept only the in-frame ones, dropping some. The sample includes 150,000 to 200,000 clones, around 92% of them seen just once. As to this clone: The target antigen is unknown.

The CDR3 spans 15 residues. The germline V gene encodes CDR1 SGHAT and CDR2 FQNNGV. V was clipped by 1 base and J by 6 bases; unmatched bases: 5. Sequences were derived from peripheral blood, sampled on day 0 of AZD1222 vaccination. This sequence was found in an adult in good health. The V call is TRBV11-2, the J call TRBJ2-1, with 8 bases matching TRBD2. Here the CDR3 reads CASSLVGGRSNEQFF. The CDR3 DNA follows: TGTGCCAGCAGCTTAGTAGGCGGGAGGTCCAATGAGCAGTTCTTC.